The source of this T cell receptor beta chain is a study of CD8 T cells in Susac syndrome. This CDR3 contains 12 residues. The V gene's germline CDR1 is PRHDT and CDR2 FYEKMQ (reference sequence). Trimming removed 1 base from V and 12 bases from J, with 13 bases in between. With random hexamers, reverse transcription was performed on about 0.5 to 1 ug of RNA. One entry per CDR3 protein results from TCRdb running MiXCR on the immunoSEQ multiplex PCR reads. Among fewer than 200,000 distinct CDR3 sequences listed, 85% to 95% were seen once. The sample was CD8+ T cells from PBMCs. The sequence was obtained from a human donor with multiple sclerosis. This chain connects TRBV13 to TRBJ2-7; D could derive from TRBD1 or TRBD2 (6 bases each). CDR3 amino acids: CASSLDRGVPYF. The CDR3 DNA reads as TGTGCCAGCAGCTTAGATAGGGGGGTACCGTACTTC.